This T cell receptor (beta chain) was retrieved from a study of Ad26.COV2.S vaccination and SARS-CoV-2 variants (dated by TCRdb to about 2021). Study-wide context: Donors in the vaccine arm were drawn from COV1001, a phase I-IIa trial of Ad26.COV2.S in healthy adults that was multicentre, randomized, double-blind and placebo-controlled. Ad26.COV2.S was given intramuscularly at 5x10^10 or 1x10^11 viral particles, as a single shot or as two shots 56 days apart. Sequencing of the TCRbeta repertoire served to evaluate the specificity and breadth of SARS-CoV-2-reactive T cell receptors following Ad26.COV2.S vaccination. The TCR-sequenced set comprised about 32 samples: around 20 Ad26.COV2.S vaccine recipients, 5 placebo recipients and 8 SARS-CoV-2 convalescent individuals. Participants in the trial were split at random into five groups of five each, receiving low-dose or high-dose Ad26.COV2.S once or twice, or else placebo on both occasions. Blinding of investigators to trial group allocation was maintained during experiments and outcome assessment.

Details on this clone: What antigen it recognizes has not been identified. Within one base of it there is no much larger clone, and no base qualities were kept.

What this sample's treatment or condition label stands for: roughly 19 received Ad26.COV2.S at low or high dose, single or two shots; several received placebo; per-sample allocation not given. Repertoires of vaccine and placebo recipients were sequenced from samples taken on day 63 after the first injection. Cohort 1b enrolled about two dozen adults aged 18-55 years at a single site in Boston, USA, between 29 July and 7 August 2020. As a vaccine, Ad26.COV2.S was a replication-incompetent adenovirus type 26 vector that expressed a prefusion-stabilized SARS-CoV-2 spike protein derived from the original Wuhan strain. V loses 0 bases of germline sequence and J loses 0 bases, and the interval between the two ends is 6 bases. The germline V gene yields MNHEY for CDR1 and SVGAGI for CDR2. Including cysteine and phenylalanine, the CDR3 has 14 amino acids. The DNA shown is the 42-base CDR3, in frame from base 1.

The immunoSEQ Assay was used to sequence TCRbeta CDR3 regions. After extraction, genomic DNA underwent amplification by bias-controlled multiplex PCR, followed by high-throughput sequencing. The authors processed their data as follows. To quantify the absolute abundance of every unique TCRbeta CDR3 region, sequences were collapsed and filtered. T cell fraction was estimated by normalization of TCRbeta template counts to usable DNA, with usable DNA being measured through amplification of reference genes present in all nucleated cells. Repertoire TCRs were annotated as SARS-CoV-2-specific by exact matching of V gene, CDR3 amino acid sequence and J gene to a known reactive TCR set. The reference SARS-CoV-2 TCR set was derived from MIRA and filtered for enrichment in COVID-19-positive ImmuneCODE repertoires, a step that removed public or cross-reactive TCRs. Using the MIRA antigens, annotated TCRs were further analysed by specific ORF or by position within an ORF. Breadth was defined as the number of annotated unique rearrangements divided by the total number of unique productive rearrangements, and depth was defined as the summed frequency of the annotated unique rearrangements. Group comparisons of TCR breadth used two-sided Wilcoxon rank-sum tests. TCRdb carries this immuneACCESS record with in-frame sequences only. Its versions omit some clonotypes, under half of them owing to an unresolved V gene in the studies checked, with the rest unexplained. From that table come the V and J calls and clone size; the DNA was used to work out D and trimming. Across this sample there are 500,000 or so clones, with approximately 88% seen only once. The ten largest clones take up 9.5% to 15% of the sample.

The paper as a whole reports these results and caveats: Comparing responses between vaccine doses or regimens was not something the study was powered to do. Ad26.COV2.S recipients had higher spike-specific TCR breadth than placebo recipients (P = 0.0014). Vaccine and placebo recipients had comparable non-spike TCR breadth, which fits with the vaccine containing only spike. The authors noted that the TCR breadth and depth analyses may have underestimated total T cell responses. Substantial breadth of spike-specific CD8+ and CD4+ T cell responses was reported after vaccination.

This receptor was identified in a person between 18 and 65 years old who received the Ad26.COV2.S COVID-19 vaccine or a placebo. Sequences were derived from peripheral blood, sampled in a trial of Ad26.COV2.S vaccine versus placebo. The rearranged segments are TRBV6-5 and TRBJ2-7; the D region possibly corresponds to TRBD2 (5 bases align). The encoded CDR3 is CASSYSEGSYEQYF. The DNA sequence is TGTGCCAGCAGTTACTCCGAGGGCTCCTACGAGCAGTACTTC.